This TCR beta chain stems from a study (dated by TCRdb to 2014 to 2015). About the study as a whole: Whether tumor-infiltrating Tregs in breast cancer are recruited from blood Tregs or converted in situ from other CD4+ T cell subsets was tested. The research as a whole found: Tumor memory CD4+ T cell TCR gene usage was found to cluster with blood and lymph node memory CD4+ cells and with lymph node naive CD4+ cells. Validation in the larger cohort was restricted to a single TCR beta V-J rearrangement rather than whole repertoires. Tumor-infiltrating Treg TCR alpha and beta sequences overlapped most with tumor naive CD4+ T cells, then with blood naive CD4+ T cells.

V is pared back by 3 bases and J by 3 bases, with 12 bases lying between the germline termini. For CDR1 and CDR2, the germline V gene lists KGHSH and LQKENI. The CDR3 starts with the cysteine, ends with the phenylalanine, and has 14 residues. This entry keeps only the CDR3 DNA: 42 bases, framed from base 1. The Miltenyi Naive CD4+ T Cell Isolation kit was used to purify naive CD4+ T cells, and Tregs were depleted with CD25 microbeads. Tregs, naive and memory CD4+ T cells from tumor, blood and ipsilateral draining lymph nodes of a handful of breast cancer patients underwent full-length TCR alpha and beta sequencing. Tumor tissue, along with lymph nodes from ipsilateral axillary dissection, was perfused with PBS, minced, and then digested using collagenase I and hyaluronidase. Sorted cell populations were confirmed by FACS to exceed 90% purity. Amplification of full-length TCR variable regions was done by 5' RACE PCR using constant-region reverse primers, and this step was followed by semi-nested PCR with Nested Universal Primer A. Using the ReliaPrep RNA Cell Miniprep System, total RNA was extracted, and the SMARTer RACE 5'/3' Kit was then used to reverse transcribe the RNA into 5'RACE-ready cDNA. Multiplex adaptors were used to barcode full-length TCR alpha and beta libraries, and the barcoded libraries were sequenced on an Illumina MiSeq. Per the authors' processing: For each of nine subset-tissue groups, sequencing data from the five patients were pooled, and the groups were compared by unsupervised clustering of TCR gene usage. The Morisita-Horn index, with shared sequences weighted by their contribution to each repertoire, was used to calculate repertoire similarity. The raw public data were reprocessed by TCRdb itself: fastp quality trimming at Q25, MiXCR clonotype calling, in-frame beta chains only. Rows matching on CDR3 protein sequence are summarized as one entry with the most common DNA and genes. The V and J calls, along with clone size, are taken from TCRdb and not from the paper's own processing. For this sample there are nearly 55,000 distinct CDR3 sequences; over 20% appear just once. The leading ten clones occupy 3.2% of the sample.

As for this clonotype: Its antigen has not been determined. One base away there is no much larger clone; base qualities are not given.

The sequencing input was tumor-infiltrating naive CD4+ T cells sorted from the breast tumor. In light of the paper, this sample's cell subset or site label describes: naive CD4+ T cells, CD4+CD45RA+CD25-. This clonotype originated in a female donor with breast cancer. The chain is assembled from TRBV18 and TRBJ2-7, with a tentative D gene TRBD1 over 6 matching bases. The DNA sequence reads TGTGCCAGCTCACCGACGGACAGATTCTACGAGCAGTACTTC. It translates as CASSPTDRFYEQYF.